A selection of T cell receptor beta chains follows, all from one sample in a study of T-cell memory formation after mild COVID-19. Each CDR3 protein is one row after TCRdb ran MiXCR on the 5' RACE reads. Of around 450,000 distinct CDR3 sequences in the sample, about 19% were seen once. Sequences were obtained from PBMCs or a T cell subset sorted from them (not recorded which). The receptors were gathered from an adult woman who had mild COVID-19 (a few samples of this study predate the infection). Cell type and time point are not known. CDR3s include the opening cysteine and the closing phenylalanine or tryptophan. D genes are given only for firm matches. Clone size is shown for a subset of rows, as once, few, many or a class of expanded clone.

j_call: TRBJ2-1; v_call: TRBV9; d_call: NA; clone_size: NA; cdr3_nt: TGTGCCAGCAGCGTAGGTACTAGCATCTACAATGAGCAGTTCTTC; cdr3_aa: CASSVGTSIYNEQFF
j_call: TRBJ2-3; v_call: TRBV20-1; d_call: NA; clone_size: NA; cdr3_nt: TGCAGTGCTAGTAAAGGGCAGGGTAACACAGATACGCAGTATTTT; cdr3_aa: CSASKGQGNTDTQYF
j_call: TRBJ2-5; v_call: TRBV7-9; d_call: NA; clone_size: NA; cdr3_nt: TGTGCCAGCAGCCAAATCCCTGGGGGGACCGGAGAGACCCAGTACTTC; cdr3_aa: CASSQIPGGTGETQYF
j_call: TRBJ1-1; v_call: TRBV7-9; d_call: NA; clone_size: few; cdr3_nt: TGTGCCAGCAGCAACTTAGCGGGGGGCAGGGCTGACACTGAAGCTTTCTTT; cdr3_aa: CASSNLAGGRADTEAFF
j_call: TRBJ2-7; v_call: TRBV20-1; d_call: TRBD2; clone_size: NA; cdr3_nt: TGCAGTGCTTTAACTCTCAGCGGGGACCTCTACGAGCAGTACTTC; cdr3_aa: CSALTLSGDLYEQYF
j_call: TRBJ2-5; v_call: TRBV7-3; d_call: TRBD1; clone_size: few; cdr3_nt: TGTGCCAGCAGCCCCACAGGGGGCTCAGAGACCCAGTACTTC; cdr3_aa: CASSPTGGSETQYF
j_call: TRBJ1-1; v_call: TRBV21-1; d_call: NA; clone_size: NA; cdr3_nt: TGTGCCGGGACTTGCGCGGACAGCAATGAAATGGGCACTGAAGCTTTCTTT; cdr3_aa: CAGTCADSNEMGTEAFF
j_call: TRBJ2-1; v_call: TRBV18; d_call: NA; clone_size: few; cdr3_nt: TGTGCCAGCTCACCACAGAACACGCTGGGCAATGAGCAGTTCTTC; cdr3_aa: CASSPQNTLGNEQFF
j_call: TRBJ2-1; v_call: TRBV7-3; d_call: NA; clone_size: NA; cdr3_nt: TGTGCCAGCAGCCCCCGGCCCGCAGGGAATGAGCAGTTCTTC; cdr3_aa: CASSPRPAGNEQFF
j_call: TRBJ2-1; v_call: TRBV12-3/TRBV12-4; d_call: TRBD2; clone_size: few; cdr3_nt: TGTGCCAGCGGGCTCGGGGGGAAGCAGTTCTTC; cdr3_aa: CASGLGGKQFF
j_call: TRBJ2-2; v_call: TRBV7-9; d_call: NA; clone_size: many; cdr3_nt: TGTGCCAGCAGCTTAGATCCCGGGGAGCTGTTTTTT; cdr3_aa: CASSLDPGELFF
j_call: TRBJ2-1; v_call: TRBV20-1; d_call: NA; clone_size: NA; cdr3_nt: TGCAGTGCTAGAGATCTAGCTAGCGATTACAATGAGCAGTTCTTC; cdr3_aa: CSARDLASDYNEQFF
j_call: TRBJ2-7; v_call: TRBV27; d_call: TRBD1; clone_size: NA; cdr3_nt: TGTGCCAGCAGTTTTATCGGGACAGGGGGCGGCGAGCAGTACTTC; cdr3_aa: CASSFIGTGGGEQYF
j_call: TRBJ2-3; v_call: TRBV12-5; d_call: NA; clone_size: many; cdr3_nt: TGTGCTAGCCTCCGGGATCTAAATACGCAGTATTTT; cdr3_aa: CASLRDLNTQYF
j_call: TRBJ2-7; v_call: TRBV9; d_call: TRBD1; clone_size: NA; cdr3_nt: TGTGCCAGCAGCGTAGGGACAGGAGAGACCTACGAGCAGTACTTC; cdr3_aa: CASSVGTGETYEQYF
j_call: TRBJ2-3; v_call: TRBV7-9; d_call: TRBD2; clone_size: few; cdr3_nt: TGTGCCAGCAGCTTAGATGGTGGACTAGCGGGGGGCACAGATACGCAGTATTTT; cdr3_aa: CASSLDGGLAGGTDTQYF
j_call: TRBJ2-1; v_call: TRBV11-3; d_call: TRBD2; clone_size: NA; cdr3_nt: TGTGCCAGCAGCCTAGGACTAGCGGGAGTTTATGAGCAGTTCTTC; cdr3_aa: CASSLGLAGVYEQFF
j_call: TRBJ2-3; v_call: TRBV9; d_call: NA; clone_size: few; cdr3_nt: TGTGCCAGCAGCGTAGGACAGGGAGGCAAGGGGGATACGCAGTATTTT; cdr3_aa: CASSVGQGGKGDTQYF
j_call: TRBJ2-7; v_call: TRBV20-1; d_call: NA; clone_size: NA; cdr3_nt: TGCAGTGCTAGAGCACCCTCGCAGGGGATCTACGAGCAGTACTTC; cdr3_aa: CSARAPSQGIYEQYF
j_call: TRBJ2-3; v_call: TRBV27; d_call: TRBD1; clone_size: once; cdr3_nt: TGTGCCAGCAGTGGTCGACAGGGCCCCACAGATACGCAGTATTTT; cdr3_aa: CASSGRQGPTDTQYF
j_call: TRBJ2-3; v_call: TRBV3-1; d_call: NA; clone_size: NA; cdr3_nt: TGTGCCAGCAGCCACCTCGGGAGTCCAGATACGCAGTATTTT; cdr3_aa: CASSHLGSPDTQYF
j_call: TRBJ2-7; v_call: TRBV5-1; d_call: NA; clone_size: few; cdr3_nt: TGCGCCAGCAGCCCCCCGAGACAGGTGAGAACCTACGAGCAGTACTTC; cdr3_aa: CASSPPRQVRTYEQYF
j_call: TRBJ2-2; v_call: TRBV2; d_call: NA; clone_size: NA; cdr3_nt: TGTGCCAGCAGTGAGCCCGGGACCGGGGAGCTGTTTTTT; cdr3_aa: CASSEPGTGELFF
j_call: TRBJ1-2; v_call: TRBV9; d_call: TRBD1; clone_size: few; cdr3_nt: TGTGCCAGCAGCTCTGACCCGGGACAGGGAGACTATGGCTACACCTTC; cdr3_aa: CASSSDPGQGDYGYTF
j_call: TRBJ2-1; v_call: TRBV7-2; d_call: NA; clone_size: few; cdr3_nt: TGTGCCAGCAGCTTAGCCGCAGGCCAGCAGTTCTTC; cdr3_aa: CASSLAAGQQFF
j_call: TRBJ1-2; v_call: TRBV4-1; d_call: NA; clone_size: NA; cdr3_nt: TGCGCCAGCAGCCCAGGTCGCCCAGCCTATGGCTACACCTTC; cdr3_aa: CASSPGRPAYGYTF
j_call: TRBJ1-2; v_call: TRBV12-3/TRBV12-4; d_call: NA; clone_size: many; cdr3_nt: TGTGCCAGCGGGCAGGGATATGGCTACACCTTC; cdr3_aa: CASGQGYGYTF
j_call: TRBJ1-3; v_call: TRBV18; d_call: NA; clone_size: NA; cdr3_nt: TGTGCCAGCTCACACGATACAGGCCCCGAGGGGGATTTT; cdr3_aa: CASSHDTGPEGDF
j_call: TRBJ2-7; v_call: TRBV5-1; d_call: NA; clone_size: NA; cdr3_nt: TGCGCCAGCAGCCTGACCTCTCCCTACGAGCAGTACTTC; cdr3_aa: CASSLTSPYEQYF
j_call: TRBJ2-7; v_call: TRBV5-1; d_call: TRBD1; clone_size: few; cdr3_nt: TGCGCCAGCAGCGGGGGGACAGGGTTAACGTACGAGCAGTACTTC; cdr3_aa: CASSGGTGLTYEQYF
j_call: TRBJ1-5; v_call: TRBV7-2; d_call: NA; clone_size: few; cdr3_nt: TGTGCCAGCAGCTCGACCAGGGTTGGAAGCAATCAGCCCCAGCATTTT; cdr3_aa: CASSSTRVGSNQPQHF
j_call: TRBJ2-7; v_call: TRBV5-1; d_call: NA; clone_size: many; cdr3_nt: TGTGCCAGCAGCTCCGGGTACGAGCAGTACTTC; cdr3_aa: CASSSGYEQYF
j_call: TRBJ2-1; v_call: TRBV7-9; d_call: NA; clone_size: NA; cdr3_nt: TGTGCCAGCAGTCTAAGACAGTCCCTCGGGTCCTACAATGAGCAGTTCTTC; cdr3_aa: CASSLRQSLGSYNEQFF
j_call: TRBJ2-3; v_call: TRBV4-2; d_call: NA; clone_size: few; cdr3_nt: TGTGCCAGCAGCCAAGAGGGACTCCGCAGAGATACGCAGTATTTT; cdr3_aa: CASSQEGLRRDTQYF
j_call: TRBJ2-5; v_call: TRBV30; d_call: TRBD2; clone_size: NA; cdr3_nt: TGTGCCTGGACCCACGGGACTAGCGGACAAGAGACCCAGTACTTC; cdr3_aa: CAWTHGTSGQETQYF
j_call: TRBJ1-2; v_call: TRBV5-5; d_call: NA; clone_size: few; cdr3_nt: TGTGCCAGCAGCTTGACCAGTTCTGGCGGCTACACCTTC; cdr3_aa: CASSLTSSGGYTF
j_call: TRBJ2-4; v_call: TRBV6-2/TRBV6-3; d_call: TRBD2; clone_size: NA; cdr3_nt: TGTGCCAGCAGGGCGTCCGGGACTAGCGGGGGAAAAAACATTCAGTACTTC; cdr3_aa: CASRASGTSGGKNIQYF
j_call: TRBJ1-2; v_call: TRBV5-5; d_call: TRBD1; clone_size: many; cdr3_nt: TGTGCCAGCAGCTTACAGGGGGACTATGGCTACACCTTC; cdr3_aa: CASSLQGDYGYTF
j_call: TRBJ2-7; v_call: TRBV5-5; d_call: NA; clone_size: many; cdr3_nt: TGTGCCAGCAGCCGGTCGACAGGTTCCTACGAGCAGTACTTC; cdr3_aa: CASSRSTGSYEQYF
j_call: TRBJ2-3; v_call: TRBV19; d_call: TRBD2; clone_size: NA; cdr3_nt: TGTGCCAGTAGTATTTTCGGGACTAGCGGGTCAGCAGATACGCAGTATTTT; cdr3_aa: CASSIFGTSGSADTQYF
j_call: TRBJ1-1; v_call: TRBV5-1; d_call: NA; clone_size: NA; cdr3_nt: TGCGCCAGCAGAAAGGGGGGTATGAACACTGAAGCTTTCTTT; cdr3_aa: CASRKGGMNTEAFF
j_call: TRBJ1-5; v_call: TRBV9; d_call: NA; clone_size: once; cdr3_nt: TGTGCCAGCAGCCCGGGGGTACCGTATAGCAATCAGCCCCAGCATTTT; cdr3_aa: CASSPGVPYSNQPQHF
j_call: TRBJ2-5; v_call: TRBV12-3/TRBV12-4; d_call: NA; clone_size: NA; cdr3_nt: TGTGCCAGCCAAGGGACGCAAGAGACCCAGTACTTC; cdr3_aa: CASQGTQETQYF
j_call: TRBJ2-7; v_call: TRBV24-1; d_call: NA; clone_size: NA; cdr3_nt: TGTGCCACCAGTGATTTAACCCCCTCTGGAGAGCAGTACTTC; cdr3_aa: CATSDLTPSGEQYF
j_call: TRBJ1-2; v_call: TRBV4-1; d_call: TRBD1; clone_size: NA; cdr3_nt: TGCGCCAGCAGTCCCACAGGGGTGAGCTATGGCTACACCTTC; cdr3_aa: CASSPTGVSYGYTF
j_call: TRBJ2-1; v_call: TRBV20-1; d_call: TRBD1; clone_size: NA; cdr3_nt: TGCAGTGCAAGTCGGGGGACAGGGGCGAACAATGAGCAGTTCTTC; cdr3_aa: CSASRGTGANNEQFF
j_call: TRBJ2-7; v_call: TRBV6-5; d_call: NA; clone_size: NA; cdr3_nt: TGTGCCAGCAGTTACTCGACGGGTCACTCCTACGAGCAGTACTTC; cdr3_aa: CASSYSTGHSYEQYF
j_call: TRBJ2-5; v_call: TRBV24-1; d_call: NA; clone_size: many; cdr3_nt: TGTGCCACCAGTGATTGGACAACTCAAGAGACCCAGTACTTC; cdr3_aa: CATSDWTTQETQYF
j_call: TRBJ1-3; v_call: TRBV7-9; d_call: NA; clone_size: NA; cdr3_nt: TGTGCCAGCAGCCAAGACGGGAACTCTGGAAACACCATATATTTT; cdr3_aa: CASSQDGNSGNTIYF
j_call: TRBJ2-1; v_call: TRBV20-1; d_call: NA; clone_size: NA; cdr3_nt: TGCAGTGCCCCTTCCCGAGGGCGGCCCCCCTACAATGAGCAGTTCTTC; cdr3_aa: CSAPSRGRPPYNEQFF
j_call: TRBJ2-7; v_call: TRBV6-5; d_call: TRBD1; clone_size: few; cdr3_nt: TGTGCCAGCAGTTACCGGATGACCGGACAGGGGACCTACGAGCAGTACTTC; cdr3_aa: CASSYRMTGQGTYEQYF
j_call: TRBJ2-2; v_call: TRBV20-1; d_call: TRBD2; clone_size: NA; cdr3_nt: TGCAGTGCTAGAGGTTCGGGGGGAGAGGACACCGGGGAGCTGTTTTTT; cdr3_aa: CSARGSGGEDTGELFF
j_call: TRBJ1-2; v_call: TRBV20-1; d_call: NA; clone_size: NA; cdr3_nt: TGCAGTGCTAGGGCCTGGGGGCAGGTTAACTATGGCTACACCTTC; cdr3_aa: CSARAWGQVNYGYTF
j_call: TRBJ1-6; v_call: TRBV4-3; d_call: NA; clone_size: NA; cdr3_nt: TGCGCCAGCAGCGCTAGGGCCCTGTCGGGGCCCCTCCACTTT; cdr3_aa: CASSARALSGPLHF